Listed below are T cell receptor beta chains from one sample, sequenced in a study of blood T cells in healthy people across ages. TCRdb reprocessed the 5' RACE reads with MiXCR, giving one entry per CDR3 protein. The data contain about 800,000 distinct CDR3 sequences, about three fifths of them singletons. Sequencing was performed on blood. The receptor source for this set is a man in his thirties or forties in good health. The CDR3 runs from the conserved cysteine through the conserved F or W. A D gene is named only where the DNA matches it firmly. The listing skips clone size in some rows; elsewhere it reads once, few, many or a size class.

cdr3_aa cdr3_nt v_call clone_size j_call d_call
CASSVDPSGKETQYF TGTGCCAGCAGCGTAGACCCTAGCGGCAAAGAGACCCAGTACTTC TRBV9 - TRBJ2-5 TRBD2
CSARPGLANSYEQYF TGCAGTGCTAGACCGGGACTAGCGAACTCCTACGAGCAGTACTTC TRBV20-1 - TRBJ2-7 TRBD2
CASSLTTRYEQYF TGTGCCAGCAGTTTAACGACTCGCTACGAGCAGTACTTC TRBV27 few TRBJ2-7 -
CSTTQGYNSPLHF TGCAGTACAACACAAGGGTACAATTCACCCCTCCACTTT TRBV20-1 - TRBJ1-6 -
CSASPTDTQYF TGCAGTGCTAGTCCCACAGATACGCAGTATTTT TRBV20-1 few TRBJ2-3 -
CASNAGQGYNEQFF TGTGCCAGTAACGCAGGGCAGGGCTACAATGAGCAGTTCTTC TRBV19 - TRBJ2-1 -
CSANTPGIEYEQYF TGCAGTGCTAACACTCCAGGGATAGAGTACGAGCAGTACTTC TRBV20-1 - TRBJ2-7 -
CASTTTSGNTYEQYF TGTGCCAGCACGACGACTAGCGGAAACACCTACGAGCAGTACTTC TRBV7-2 - TRBJ2-7 TRBD2
CASRTNIGGYTF TGTGCCAGCAGAACGAACATAGGCGGCTACACCTTC TRBV6-2/TRBV6-3 few TRBJ1-2 -
CASSLSASGGHNEQFF TGTGCCAGCAGCCTTAGTGCTAGCGGGGGTCACAATGAGCAGTTCTTC TRBV6-6 - TRBJ2-1 TRBD2
CASSTGDTEAFF TGCGCCAGCAGCACCGGGGACACTGAAGCTTTCTTT TRBV5-1 - TRBJ1-1 -
CASSSPSGSSTDAQYF TGTGCCAGCAGCTCCCCGTCGGGATCTAGCACAGATGCGCAGTATTTT TRBV28 - TRBJ2-3 -
CATSDLGQELAKNIQYF TGTGCCACCAGTGATTTAGGGCAGGAGTTAGCCAAAAACATTCAGTACTTC TRBV24-1 - TRBJ2-4 -
CAISVTSGGRTYTQYF TGTGCCATCAGTGTGACTAGCGGGGGCCGAACTTATACGCAGTATTTT TRBV10-3 - TRBJ2-3 TRBD2
CASSYLPMKASSYNSPLHF TGTGCCAGCAGTTACCTCCCTATGAAGGCCAGCTCCTATAATTCACCTCTCCACTTT TRBV6-5 - TRBJ1-6 -
CASRTTGAIYEQYF TGCGCCAGCAGGACCACAGGGGCTATTTACGAGCAGTACTTC TRBV5-1 - TRBJ2-7 TRBD1
CASSTRAYEQYF TGTGCCAGCAGCACAAGGGCCTACGAGCAGTACTTC TRBV7-9 few TRBJ2-7 -
CASTTGNTMTTQYF TGCGCCAGCACAACAGGGAATACGATGACCACGCAGTATTTT TRBV5-1 - TRBJ2-3 -
CSVARGRASNEQFF TGCAGCGTTGCTCGCGGGAGGGCCTCAAATGAGCAGTTCTTC TRBV29-1 - TRBJ2-1 TRBD2
CSAPAGGAYEQYF TGCAGCGCTCCCGCAGGCGGGGCCTACGAGCAGTACTTC TRBV20-1 - TRBJ2-7 -
CASSAREWGETQYF TGTGCCAGCAGCGCACGGGAGTGGGGAGAGACCCAGTACTTC TRBV9 - TRBJ2-5 -
CAISEGVAGLSGELFF TGTGCCATCAGTGAAGGGGTCGCGGGTTTGTCCGGGGAGCTGTTTTTT TRBV10-3 - TRBJ2-2 -
CASSQQGSDQPQHF TGTGCCAGCAGTCAACAGGGGTCGGATCAGCCCCAGCATTTT TRBV3-1 - TRBJ1-5 TRBD1
CSVEGFTSGLGTQYF TGCAGCGTTGAAGGCTTCACTAGCGGCCTTGGGACCCAGTACTTC TRBV29-1 - TRBJ2-5 TRBD2
CASSDSPFGPYGGYTF TGTGCCAGCAGTGACTCGCCGTTTGGGCCCTATGGCGGCTACACCTTC TRBV6-4 - TRBJ1-2 -
CSVVQWIRGLDGYTF TGCAGCGTTGTCCAATGGATCAGGGGGCTCGATGGCTACACCTTC TRBV29-1 - TRBJ1-2 TRBD1
CASSVASAVSDYNEQFF TGTGCCAGCAGCGTAGCTAGCGCCGTGAGTGACTACAATGAGCAGTTCTTC TRBV9 - TRBJ2-1 -
CSARAPGVSSGDTQYF TGCAGTGCTAGAGCTCCCGGGGTTTCCTCTGGTGATACGCAGTATTTT TRBV20-1 - TRBJ2-3 -
CAIGLVVLGGTGYTF TGTGCCATCGGCCTGGTTGTTCTAGGGGGGACAGGCTACACCTTC TRBV10-3 - TRBJ1-2 -
CASSTLLYNEQYF TGTGCCAGCAGCACCCTCTTGTACAATGAGCAGTACTTC TRBV12-3/TRBV12-4 - TRBJ2-7 -
CASSGIPFSGPSNQPQHF TGTGCCAGCAGTGGGATCCCATTCTCAGGACCTAGCAATCAGCCCCAGCATTTT TRBV2 - TRBJ1-5 -
CASHKAGTTGELFF TGTGCCAGCCACAAAGCGGGTACGACCGGGGAGCTGTTTTTT TRBV6-5 - TRBJ2-2 -
CASRRTGAIYEQYF TGTGCCAGCCGTAGGACAGGGGCGATCTACGAGCAGTACTTC TRBV6-6 - TRBJ2-7 TRBD1
CASSGAGHLPHYEQYF TGTGCCAGCAGTGGGGCAGGGCATCTCCCACATTACGAGCAGTACTTC TRBV6-1 - TRBJ2-7 -
CSVGGLAGDTDTQYF TGCAGCGTTGGGGGACTAGCGGGCGACACAGATACGCAGTATTTT TRBV29-1 - TRBJ2-3 TRBD2
CASSETSRESYEQYF TGTGCCAGCAGTGAAACCTCACGGGAGTCCTACGAGCAGTACTTC TRBV6-1 - TRBJ2-7 -
CSARQGLTDGYTF TGCAGTGCCCGACAGGGCCTTACGGATGGCTACACCTTC TRBV20-1 few TRBJ1-2 TRBD1
CASSRGSSGSTDTQYF TGTGCCAGCAGCCGGGGTTCTAGCGGAAGCACAGATACGCAGTATTTT TRBV25-1 once TRBJ2-3 TRBD2
CASAVAGGIETQYF TGTGCCAGCGCGGTGGCGGGAGGCATAGAGACCCAGTACTTC TRBV7-2 once TRBJ2-5 TRBD2
CASRKLAGGNQETQYF TGTGCCAGCAGAAAACTAGCGGGGGGCAACCAAGAGACCCAGTACTTC TRBV6-5 few TRBJ2-5 TRBD2
CSVEADLNYGYTF TGCAGCGTTGAGGCAGATCTAAACTATGGCTACACCTTC TRBV29-1 many TRBJ1-2 -
CASSLQGARDTQYF TGTGCCAGCAGTTTACAGGGGGCACGCGATACGCAGTATTTT TRBV6-5 - TRBJ2-3 TRBD1
CASSTLSGSGANVLTF TGTGCCAGCAGCACCTTAAGTGGGTCTGGGGCCAACGTCCTGACTTTC TRBV5-5 - TRBJ2-6 -
CASSSDQGNQPQHF TGTGCCAGCAGCTCGGACCAGGGTAATCAGCCCCAGCATTTT TRBV7-2 - TRBJ1-5 -
CSASWGQGSPSRYF - TRBV20-1 - TRBJ2-5 -
CASSPGEKGLDTQYF TGTGCCAGCAGCCCCGGGGAGAAGGGTTTAGATACGCAGTATTTT TRBV27 - TRBJ2-3 -
CSASLAGRGVGIYGYTF TGCAGTGCTAGTTTGGCGGGAAGGGGGGTTGGAATCTATGGCTACACCTTC TRBV20-1 - TRBJ1-2 -
CASSPDLSYEQYF TGTGCCAGCAGCCCGGATCTCTCCTACGAGCAGTACTTC TRBV3-1 - TRBJ2-7 -
CASSPRRMGEVEKLFF TGTGCCAGCAGCCCCAGGCGGATGGGGGAGGTAGAAAAACTGTTTTTT TRBV7-9 - TRBJ1-4 -
CASSLAIAGKETQYF TGTGCCAGCAGCTTAGCGATAGCGGGGAAAGAGACCCAGTACTTC TRBV7-2 few TRBJ2-5 TRBD2
CASSRTGEDEQFF TGTGCCAGCAGCCGAACAGGGGAAGATGAGCAGTTCTTC TRBV12-3/TRBV12-4 - TRBJ2-1 TRBD1
CASSLEWDAWALHF TGTGCCAGCAGTTTGGAATGGGATGCTTGGGCCCTCCACTTT TRBV12-3/TRBV12-4 - TRBJ1-6 -
CASSLEGRKWEQFF TGTGCCAGCAGCTTAGAGGGACGTAAGTGGGAGCAGTTCTTC TRBV7-2 - TRBJ2-1 -